Presented here are 20 T cell receptor beta chains from one specimen sequenced in a study of T cells after yellow fever vaccination. Each CDR3 protein gets one entry after TCRdb re-called the 5' RACE reads with MiXCR. The data hold tens of thousands of distinct CDR3 sequences, with about 7.8% observed a single time. Here the sequenced sample was CD8+ T cells sorted from PBMCs, taken 15 days after the yellow fever booster vaccination. These receptors originate from a young man who received the YFV17D yellow fever vaccine.

In this sample, this clonotype turned up many times. The chain couples TRBV25-1 to TRBJ2-3, with no clear D. The CDR3 spans 13 residues. V dropped 1 base and J dropped 3 bases, with 5 bases sitting between them. Per the germline V gene, CDR1 is MGHDK and CDR2 is SYGVNS. CDR3 DNA sequence: TGTGCCAGCAGTGAATGGGGTACAGATACGCAGTATTTT. Translation: CASSEWGTDTQYF.

This clonotype was counted at least ten times. The chain uses TRBV7-8 and TRBJ2-1, with 11 bases fitting TRBD2. With 5 bases clipped from V and 0 bases from J, the junction kept 9 bases outside the gene matches. The CDR3 spans 18 residues. Germline CDR1 and CDR2: SGHVS and FQNEAQ. The chain's CDR3 is CASSPGTSGVSSYNEQFF. In DNA form, the CDR3 reads TGTGCCAGCAGCCCAGGGACTAGCGGCGTTAGCTCCTACAATGAGCAGTTCTTC.

This clonotype was counted ten times or more. The chain recombines TRBV13 with TRBJ1-3; no firm D call. V lost 5 bases to trimming and J lost 4 bases, with 18 bases between them. This CDR3 is 16 amino acids long. The germline V gene encodes CDR1 PRHDT and CDR2 FYEKMQ (reference sequence). As DNA, the CDR3 is TGTGCCAGCAGCGCCGTTCGGGAGGGCTCGGGAAACACCATATATTTT. Its translation: CASSAVREGSGNTIYF. The entire variable domain, with the rest obtained from reference TRBV13 and TRBJ1-3, is as follows: AAGVIQSPRHLIKEKRETATLKCYPIPRHDTVYWYQQGPGQDPQFLISFYEKMQSDKGSIPDRFSAQQFSDYHSELNMSSLELGDSALYFCASSAVREGSGNTIYFGEGSWLTVV.

This clonotype has at least ten counts. The CDR3 DNA reads as TGTGCCAGCAGTTCGATTACTCGACTAGCGCACGCGAACACCGGGGAGCTGTTTTTT. This translates into CASSSITRLAHANTGELFF. J is TRBJ2-2 and V is TRBV6-2 or TRBV6-3, with 8 positions matching TRBD2. V lost 4 bases, J lost 0 bases, and 13 bases stayed unmatched. Per germline, CDR1 MNHEY and CDR2 SVGEGT. The CDR3 contains 19 residues.

Many counts were recorded for this clonotype. The chain carries TRBV10-3 and TRBJ1-6; TRBD1 matches 7 bases. Germline values: CDR1 ENHRY, CDR2 SYGVKD. The CDR3 length is 16 residues. V trimming: 0 bases; J trimming: 9 bases; junction bases outside the gene matches: 8. CDR3 protein: CAISESATGWGSPLHF. In DNA form, the CDR3 reads TGTGCCATCAGTGAGTCGGCGACAGGGTGGGGTTCACCCCTCCACTTT.

This clonotype was seen many times. The rearrangement uses TRBV21-1 and TRBJ1-1. TRBV21-1 corresponds to a pseudogene. The CDR3 is made up of 14 amino acids. The CDR3, as DNA: TGTGCCGGACGGAGGGAGAGCATGAACACTGAAGCTTTCTTT. It yields the protein CAGRRESMNTEAFF.

This clonotype was recorded many times. The genes are TRBV6-5 and TRBJ2-1; 7 bases line up with TRBD2. Trimming at V came to 5 bases and at J to 6 bases, leaving 4 bases not matched to a gene. The CDR3 extends over 13 amino acids. Germline CDR1 and CDR2: MNHEY and SVGAGI. The CDR3 is CASSIPSGNEQFF. The CDR3 DNA follows: TGTGCCAGCAGTATACCTAGCGGCAATGAGCAGTTCTTC.

This clonotype was recorded at least ten times. The V gene is TRBV2, the J gene TRBJ2-7; a weak D match, TRBD1 (7 bases). V was pared by 7 bases and J by 3 bases, with 13 bases between. Germline lookup yields CDR1 SNHLY and CDR2 FYNNEI. The CDR3 extends over 13 amino acids. The CDR3 loop is CASNLQGGYEQYF. CDR3 DNA: TGTGCCAGCAATCTTCAGGGGGGCTACGAGCAGTACTTC.

This clonotype was found many times. The chain recombines TRBV14 with TRBJ2-1, with no clear D. CDR1 and CDR2 from the germline V gene are SGHDN and FVKESK. V was trimmed by 1 base and J by 3 bases, leaving 4 bases between them. The CDR3 spans 13 residues. The CDR3 protein is CASSQAVYNEQFF. The CDR3 DNA follows: TGTGCCAGCAGCCAAGCAGTCTACAATGAGCAGTTCTTC.

Turning to this clonotype: With a much larger clone just one base away, this may be a read error. J is TRBJ1-4 and V is TRBV6-1; D is perhaps TRBD1 (5 bases). Per the germline V gene, CDR1 is MNHNS and CDR2 is SASEGT. The CDR3 loop spans 14 amino acids. The CDR3 DNA is TGTACCAGCAGGGCCGTTGCAACTAATGAAAAACTGTTTTTT. The encoded protein is CTSRAVATNEKLFF.

This clonotype was detected many times. The V gene is TRBV6-2 or TRBV6-3, the J gene TRBJ2-1, with D tentatively TRBD2 (5 bases). V was trimmed by 10 bases and J by 1 base, leaving 17 bases between them. There are 15 residues in the CDR3. The V gene's germline CDR1 is MNHEY and CDR2 SVGEGT. The DNA of the CDR3 is TGTGCCACTTTAGCGAGCCTAAATTCCTACAATGAGCAGTTCTTC. It translates to CATLASLNSYNEQFF.

This clonotype was counted many times. J is TRBJ2-1 and V is TRBV12-3 or TRBV12-4, with 11 positions matching TRBD2. The V gene end was trimmed by 4 bases and the J gene end by 8 bases; junction bases not matched to a gene: 7. CDR3 length: 15 amino acids. The CDR3, as DNA: TGTGCCAGCAGTTCTGCCGGGACTAGCGGCCATGAGCAGTTCTTC. Amino acids: CASSSAGTSGHEQFF.

This clonotype appeared many times. The chain uses TRBV5-8 and TRBJ2-7; D remains ambiguous. Trimming cost V 1 base and J 6 bases, with 17 bases left between them. This CDR3 comprises 15 residues. The V gene's germline CDR1 is SGHTS and CDR2 YDEGEE. CDR3 amino acids: CASSLPLDASGEQYF. The CDR3 nucleotides read TGTGCCAGCAGCTTGCCCCTGGACGCGTCGGGCGAGCAGTACTTC.

This clonotype was counted ten times or more. This chain joins TRBV7-6 and TRBJ1-6, with D tentatively TRBD1 (6 bases). CDR1 and CDR2 (germline): SGHVS, FNYEAQ. The CDR3 runs 16 residues. Deletions cut 1 base from V and 2 bases from J, with 9 bases between. Written as DNA, the CDR3 is TGTGCCAGCAGCTTAGGGACAGCGACCTATAATTCACCCCTCCACTTT. This sequence encodes CASSLGTATYNSPLHF.

Of note for this clonotype: A single base separates this from a much larger clone, so it may be a read error. The chain employs TRBV2 and TRBJ2-5; D is undetermined. CDR1 and CDR2 (germline): SNHLY, FYNNEI. This CDR3 spans 15 amino acids. The germline V and J ends were trimmed by 1 base and 5 bases, with 14 bases remaining between them. The CDR3 DNA is TGTGCCAGCAGTGAAGACTACCCGCCGAGGGAGACCCAGTACTTC. Translated, it gives CASSEDYPPRETQYF. The full variable domain, in which reference TRBV2 and TRBJ2-5 provide the parts outside the CDR3, is EPEVTQTPSHQVTQMGQEVILRCVPISNHLYFYWYRQILGQKVEFLVSFYNNEISEKSEIFDDQFSVERPDGSNFTLKIRSTKLEDSAMYFCASSEDYPPRETQYFGPGTRLLVL.

This clonotype showed up many times. The gene calls are TRBV10-2 and TRBJ2-7; 13 bases match TRBD2. V shed 6 bases and J 2 bases; nucleotides not matched to a gene: 10. Germline CDR1 is WSHSY and CDR2 is SAAADI. This CDR3 is 17 amino acids long. CDR3 loop: CASRGTSGNQNAYEQYF. CDR3 bases: TGCGCCAGCAGAGGGACTAGCGGGAATCAAAATGCCTACGAGCAGTACTTC.

This clonotype was seen repeatedly, ten times or more. The gene calls are TRBV27 and TRBJ2-1, with TRBD2 as a possible D gene (6 bases). The CDR3 is 14 residues long. The V gene's germline CDR1 is MNHEY and CDR2 SMNVEV (reference sequence). The V end lost 5 bases, the J end lost 7 bases, and 15 bases lay between the germline ends. Written as DNA, the CDR3 is TGTGCCAGCAGTCGGGGGACGGCTTGGAATGAGCAGTTCTTC. Amino acids: CASSRGTAWNEQFF.

As regards this clonotype: This sequence may be a read error, since a much larger clone differs from it by one base. The J gene is TRBJ1-3, the V gene TRBV30; D not resolved. Germline CDR1 and CDR2: GTSNPN and SVGIG (reference sequence). This CDR3 has 12 residues. CDR3 bases: TGTGCCTGGAGCAGAATCGGAACCACCATATATTTT. It specifies CAWSRIGTTIYF.

Remarks on this clonotype: Being one base from a much bigger clone, this may be a read error. The chain recombines TRBV11-2 with TRBJ2-2; a weak D match, TRBD2 (6 bases). Germline lookup yields CDR1 SGHAT and CDR2 FQNNGV. There are 13 residues in the CDR3. The CDR3 protein is CASSSDVTGGLFF. CDR3 DNA: TGTGCCAGCAGCTCGGACGTCACCGGGGGGCTGTTTTTT.

This clonotype was counted at least ten times. The rearrangement links TRBV6-2 or TRBV6-3 to TRBJ2-1; 7 nucleotides align to TRBD2. Germline CDR1 is MNHEY and CDR2 is SVGEGT. The CDR3 length is 16 residues. Trimming at V came to 0 bases and at J to 2 bases, leaving 4 bases not matched to a gene. CDR3 residues: CASSYSGLAAYNEQFF. The CDR3 DNA is TGTGCCAGCAGTTACTCTGGGCTAGCGGCCTACAATGAGCAGTTCTTC.